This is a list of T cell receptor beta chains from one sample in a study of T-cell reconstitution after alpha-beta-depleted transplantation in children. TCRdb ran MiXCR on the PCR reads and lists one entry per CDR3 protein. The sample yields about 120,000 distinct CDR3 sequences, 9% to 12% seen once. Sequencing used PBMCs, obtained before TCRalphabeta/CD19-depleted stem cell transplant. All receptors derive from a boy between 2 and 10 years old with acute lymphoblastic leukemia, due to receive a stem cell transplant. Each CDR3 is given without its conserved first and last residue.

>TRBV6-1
ASSEVDQGRPY
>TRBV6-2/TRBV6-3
ASSYVGPHNEQF
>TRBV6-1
ASREGGRNQPQH
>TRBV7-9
ASSPRDNYGYT
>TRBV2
ASRLGATSYEQY
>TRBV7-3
ASSRGTSGSRFAGELF
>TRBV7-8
ASNPMGRNYNEQF
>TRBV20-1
SGGDRGSYEQY
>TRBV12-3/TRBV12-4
ASSFTSRRSTDTQY
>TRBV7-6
ASSLASAGGVSAQF